Given below is one T cell receptor beta chain in context. The data are from a study of neoadjuvant nivolumab and ipilimumab in lung cancer. Trimming removed 4 bases at V and 5 bases at J, with 11 bases between. CDR3 length equals 13 residues. Germline-derived CDR1 and CDR2 are MNHNS and SASEGT. Produced via immunoSEQ multiplex PCR; TCRdb's table is partial and in-frame only. The sample carries about 20,000 clones, around 82% recorded once. Material: tumor tissue, obtained after neoadjuvant nivolumab, alone or with ipilimumab, at or shortly before surgery. V gene TRBV6-1 combines with J gene TRBJ1-2; no clear D gene. The TCR comes from an adult with non-small cell lung cancer. Here the CDR3 reads CASSGQRTYGYTF. The CDR3 region has the DNA TGTGCCAGCAGTGGCCAGCGTACTTATGGCTACACCTTC.